These 8 T cell receptor beta chains originate from one sample sequenced in a study of blood T cell repertoires in COVID-19. Data came from immunoSEQ multiplex PCR; TCRdb stores just in-frame clones and leaves some out. Among 200,000 to 300,000 clones listed, 75% to 90% were seen once. What was sequenced was peripheral blood. These receptors were collected from a middle-aged woman with acute or convalescent COVID-19.

The chain is built from TRBV5-6 and TRBJ2-2, with 9 bases aligning to TRBD2. Losses at the gene ends were 4 bases for V and 7 bases for J; bases not matched to a gene: 14. Looked up from germline, CDR1 is SGHDT and CDR2 is YYEEEE. This CDR3 region has 17 residues. The CDR3 DNA reads as TGTGCCAGCAGCCCCCGGAGCAGCGGGGGGCGAGGCGGGGAGCTGTTTTTT. Protein sequence: CASSPRSSGGRGGELFF.

The chain uses TRBV10-1 and TRBJ2-5, with TRBD1 matching over 9 bases. The CDR3 extends over 14 amino acids. Trimming removed 5 bases from V and 4 bases from J; junction bases left unmatched: 5. Germline lookup yields CDR1 WNHNN and CDR2 SYGVQD (reference sequence). CDR3 DNA: TGCGCCAGCAGTTACAGGGGGCTCGGAGAGACCCAGTACTTC. It translates to CASSYRGLGETQYF.

CDR3 protein: CASRRGNQPQHF. CDR3 sequence (DNA): TGTGCCAGCAGACGGGGCAATCAGCCCCAGCATTTT. The chain is built from TRBV6-5 and TRBJ1-5; no firm D call. The germline CDR1 and CDR2 sequences are MNHEY and SVGAGI. This CDR3 is built from 12 residues. V lost 6 bases and J 2 bases, leaving 5 bases between the germline ends.

The genes are TRBV6-4 and TRBJ2-3; D perhaps matches TRBD2 (5 bases). This CDR3 spans 16 amino acids. The ends were cut back, 6 bases at V and 8 bases at J, with 24 bases in the middle. Per germline, CDR1 MRHNA and CDR2 SNTAGT. Written as DNA, the CDR3 is TGTGCCAGCAGACCCTCTGGGAGTGGGGTGATGGGTACGCAGTATTTT. Amino acid sequence: CASRPSGSGVMGTQYF.

The chain joins TRBV18 to TRBJ1-2; D is uncertain. Trimming shortened V by 2 bases and J by 7 bases, and 20 bases separated the two germline ends. CDR3 length: 16 amino acids. Per the germline V gene, CDR1 is KGHSH and CDR2 is LQKENI. The CDR3 here is CASSPIKREGFSGYTF. CDR3 nucleotide sequence: TGTGCCAGCTCACCAATTAAACGGGAGGGATTCTCTGGCTACACCTTC.

The chain joins TRBV11-2 to TRBJ1-4; D is unresolved. CDR3 length equals 14 residues. Germline CDR1 and CDR2: SGHAT and FQNNGV. V gave up 1 base and J gave up 3 bases, with 6 bases separating them. In nucleotides, the CDR3 is TGTGCCAGCAGCTTAGGGTTAGCTAATGAAAAACTGTTTTTT. Translating it yields CASSLGLANEKLFF.

The V gene is TRBV5-1, the J gene TRBJ1-6; tentatively, D is TRBD1 (5 bases). The CDR3 consists of 15 residues. V was clipped by 0 bases and J by 2 bases, with 6 bases between them. Germline loops: CDR1 SGHRS, CDR2 YFSETQ. CDR3 nucleotides: TGCGCCAGCAGCTTGGGACAGACCTATAATTCACCCCTCCACTTT. Translation gives CASSLGQTYNSPLHF.

This clone occurred once. V gene TRBV7-8 combines with J gene TRBJ2-3, with 8 positions matching TRBD1. V shed 1 base and J 6 bases; nucleotides not matched to a gene: 15. Germline V gene lookup returns CDR1 SGHVS and CDR2 FQNEAQ. This CDR3 is 18 amino acids long. The CDR3 loop is CASSLVAQGGKLEDTQYF. DNA for the CDR3: TGTGCCAGCAGCTTAGTGGCACAGGGGGGTAAGTTGGAGGATACGCAGTATTTT. Full variable domain (rest looked up from reference TRBV7-8 and TRBJ2-3): GAGVSQSPRYKVAKRGQDVALRCDPISGHVSLFWYQQALGQGPEFLTYFQNEAQLDKSGLPSDRFFAERPEGSVSTLKIQRTQQEDSAVYLCASSLVAQGGKLEDTQYFGPGTRLTVL.